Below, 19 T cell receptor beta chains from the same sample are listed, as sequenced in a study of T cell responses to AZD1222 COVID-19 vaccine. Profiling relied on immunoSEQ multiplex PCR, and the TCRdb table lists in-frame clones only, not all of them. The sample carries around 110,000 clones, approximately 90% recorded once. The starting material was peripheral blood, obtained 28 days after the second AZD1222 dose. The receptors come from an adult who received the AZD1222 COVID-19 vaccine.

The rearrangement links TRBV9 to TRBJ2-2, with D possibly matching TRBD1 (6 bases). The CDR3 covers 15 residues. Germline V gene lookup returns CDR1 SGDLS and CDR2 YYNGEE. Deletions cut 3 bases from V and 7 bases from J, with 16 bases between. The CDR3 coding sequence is TGTGCCAGCAGCGCCACACCCCGGACAGACGGGGAGCTGTTTTTT. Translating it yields CASSATPRTDGELFF.

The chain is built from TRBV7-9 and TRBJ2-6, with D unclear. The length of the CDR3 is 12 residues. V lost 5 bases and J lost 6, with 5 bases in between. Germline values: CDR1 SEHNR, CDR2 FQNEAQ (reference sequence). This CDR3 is CASSLVANVLTF. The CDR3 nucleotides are TGTGCCAGCAGCCTAGTGGCCAACGTCCTGACTTTC.

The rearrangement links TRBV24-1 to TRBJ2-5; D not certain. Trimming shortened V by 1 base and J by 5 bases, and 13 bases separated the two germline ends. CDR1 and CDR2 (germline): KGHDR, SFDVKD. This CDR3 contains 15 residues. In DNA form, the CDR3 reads TGTGCCACCAGTGATTTAGGGCCCGGCGAGGAGACCCAGTACTTC. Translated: CATSDLGPGEETQYF.

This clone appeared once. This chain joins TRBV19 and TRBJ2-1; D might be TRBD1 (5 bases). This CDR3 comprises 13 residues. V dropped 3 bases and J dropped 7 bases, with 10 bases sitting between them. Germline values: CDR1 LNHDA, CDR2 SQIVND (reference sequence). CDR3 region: CASSIKGWNEQFF. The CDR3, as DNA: TGTGCCAGTAGTATTAAGGGGTGGAATGAGCAGTTCTTC.

The CDR3 coding sequence is TGTGCCAGCAGCTTACGGGACACCCCGGGAGGCTACACCTTC. Its translation: CASSLRDTPGGYTF. The chain combines TRBV7-2 with TRBJ1-2, with D possibly TRBD1 on 6 matching bases. This CDR3 is 14 amino acids long. With 2 bases removed from V and 8 bases from J, the gap between germline ends came to 15 bases. Germline V gives CDR1 SGHTA, CDR2 FQGNSA.

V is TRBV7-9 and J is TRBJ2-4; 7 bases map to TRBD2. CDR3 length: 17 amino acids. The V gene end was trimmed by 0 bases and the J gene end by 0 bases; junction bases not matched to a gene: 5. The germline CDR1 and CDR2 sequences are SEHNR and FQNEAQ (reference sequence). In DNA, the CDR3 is TGTGCCAGCAGCTTAGCGGGCGGGGGACTAGCCAAAAACATTCAGTACTTC. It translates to CASSLAGGGLAKNIQYF.

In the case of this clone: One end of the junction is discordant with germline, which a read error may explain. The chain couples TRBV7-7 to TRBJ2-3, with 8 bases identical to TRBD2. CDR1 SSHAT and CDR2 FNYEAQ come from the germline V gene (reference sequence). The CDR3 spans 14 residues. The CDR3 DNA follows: TGTGCTAGCAGCCACGGGGGGGCCACAGATACGCAGTATTTT. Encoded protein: CASSHGGATDTQYF.

The CDR3 DNA follows: TGTGCCAGTCGGGAGCCTGAACCCAATCAGCCCCAGCATTTT. Amino acids: CASREPEPNQPQHF. The chain has TRBV6-5 and TRBJ1-5; D is undetermined. CDR1 MNHEY and CDR2 SVGAGI come from the germline V gene. This CDR3 spans 14 amino acids. V gave up 9 bases and J gave up 3 bases, with 15 bases separating them.

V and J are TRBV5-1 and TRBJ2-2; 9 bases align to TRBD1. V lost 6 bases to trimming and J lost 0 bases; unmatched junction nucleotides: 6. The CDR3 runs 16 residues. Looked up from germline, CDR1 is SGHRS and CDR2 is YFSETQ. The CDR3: CASNRDRVSNTGELFF. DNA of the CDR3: TGCGCCAGCAACCGGGACAGGGTGTCGAACACCGGGGAGCTGTTTTTT. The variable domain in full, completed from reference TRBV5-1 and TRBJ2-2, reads KAGVTQTPRYLIKTRGQQVTLSCSPISGHRSVSWYQQTPGQGLQFLFEYFSETQRNKGNFPGRFSGRQFSNSRSEMNVSTLELGDSALYLCASNRDRVSNTGELFFGEGSRLTVL.

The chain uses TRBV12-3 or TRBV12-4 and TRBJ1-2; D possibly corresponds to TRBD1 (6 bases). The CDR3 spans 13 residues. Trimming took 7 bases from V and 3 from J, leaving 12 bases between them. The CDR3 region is CASTGTGHYGYTF. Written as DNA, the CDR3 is TGTGCCAGCACCGGAACAGGGCACTATGGCTACACCTTC.

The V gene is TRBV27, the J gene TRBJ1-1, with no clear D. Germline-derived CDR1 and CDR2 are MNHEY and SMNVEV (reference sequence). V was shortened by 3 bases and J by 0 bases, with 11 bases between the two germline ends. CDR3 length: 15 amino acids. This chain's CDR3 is CASSFRIGMNTEAFF. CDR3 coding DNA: TGTGCCAGCAGTTTTCGCATTGGGATGAACACTGAAGCTTTCTTT.

In DNA form, the CDR3 reads TGTGCCACCAGTAGGGGCGATGGCTACACCTTC. Its protein product is CATSRGDGYTF. This rearrangement joins TRBV24-1 to TRBJ1-2; a possible D gene is TRBD1 (5 bases). CDR1 is KGHDR, CDR2 SFDVKD, per germline. The CDR3 covers 11 residues. The V end lost 6 bases, the J end lost 6 bases, and 7 bases lay between the germline ends.

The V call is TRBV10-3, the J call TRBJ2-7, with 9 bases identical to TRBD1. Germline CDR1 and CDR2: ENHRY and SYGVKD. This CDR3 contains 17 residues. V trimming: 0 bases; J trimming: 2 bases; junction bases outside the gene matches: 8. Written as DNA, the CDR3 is TGTGCCATCAGTGAGTCGAGGGACAGGGCCCGACCCTACGAGCAGTACTTC. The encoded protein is CAISESRDRARPYEQYF.

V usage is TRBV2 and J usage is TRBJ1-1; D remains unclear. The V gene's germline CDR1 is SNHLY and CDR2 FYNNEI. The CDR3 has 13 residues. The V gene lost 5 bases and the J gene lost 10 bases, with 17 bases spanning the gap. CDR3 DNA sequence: TGTGCCAGCAGTATCCGAGATTCGGAGCTAGCTTTCTTT. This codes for CASSIRDSELAFF.

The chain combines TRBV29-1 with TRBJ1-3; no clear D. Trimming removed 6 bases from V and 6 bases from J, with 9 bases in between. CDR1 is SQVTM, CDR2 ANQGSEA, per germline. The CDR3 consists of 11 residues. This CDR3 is CSVGGPNTIYF. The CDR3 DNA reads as TGCAGCGTGGGTGGGCCAAACACCATATATTTT.

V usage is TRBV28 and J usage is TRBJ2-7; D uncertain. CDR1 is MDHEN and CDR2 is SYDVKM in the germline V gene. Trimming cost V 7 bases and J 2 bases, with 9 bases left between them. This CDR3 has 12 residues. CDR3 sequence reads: CASNRATYEQYF. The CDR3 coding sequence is TGTGCCAGCAACCGGGCTACCTACGAGCAGTACTTC. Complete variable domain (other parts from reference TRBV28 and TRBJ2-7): DVKVTQSSRYLVKRTGEKVFLECVQDMDHENMFWYRQDPGLGLRLIYFSYDVKMKEKGDIPEGYSVSREKKERFSLILESASTNQTSMYLCASNRATYEQYFGPGTRLTVT.

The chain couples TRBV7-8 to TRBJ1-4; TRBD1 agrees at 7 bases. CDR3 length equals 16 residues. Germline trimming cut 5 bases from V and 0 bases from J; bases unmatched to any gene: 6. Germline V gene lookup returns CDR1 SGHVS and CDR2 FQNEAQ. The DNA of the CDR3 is TGTGCCAGCAGCCCCGAGGGGGCCGCAACTAATGAAAAACTGTTTTTT. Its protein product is CASSPEGAATNEKLFF.

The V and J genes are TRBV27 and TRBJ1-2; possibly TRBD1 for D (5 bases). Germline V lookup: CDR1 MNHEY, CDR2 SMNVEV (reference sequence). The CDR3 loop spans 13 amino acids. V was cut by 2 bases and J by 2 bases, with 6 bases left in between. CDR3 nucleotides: TGTGCCAGCAGTTTAGACAGAAACTATGGCTACACCTTC. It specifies CASSLDRNYGYTF.

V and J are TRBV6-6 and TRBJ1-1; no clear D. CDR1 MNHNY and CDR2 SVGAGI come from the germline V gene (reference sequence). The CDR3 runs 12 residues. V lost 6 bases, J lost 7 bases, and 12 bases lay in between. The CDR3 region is CASSPGLGEAFF. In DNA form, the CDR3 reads TGTGCCAGCAGCCCAGGATTAGGTGAAGCTTTCTTT.